Each of the 19 T cell receptor beta chains below was sequenced from the same sample in a study of blood T cell repertoires in COVID-19. Assay used: immunoSEQ multiplex PCR; TCRdb lists only in-frame clones, some missing. The sample contains over 10,000 clones, 90% of which appear only once. The specimen sequenced was peripheral blood. The receptor source for this set is a human donor with active COVID-19. The donor label of this sample is uncertain.

V usage is TRBV7-9 and J usage is TRBJ1-5; perhaps TRBD1 as D (6 bases). Germline assignment: CDR1 SEHNR and CDR2 FQNEAQ (reference sequence). This CDR3 contains 13 residues. V was clipped by 5 bases and J by 5 bases, with 10 bases between them. The CDR3 region is CASSLGGDQPQHF. The CDR3, as DNA: TGTGCCAGCAGCCTAGGGGGAGATCAGCCCCAGCATTTT.

V gene TRBV18 combines with J gene TRBJ2-1; 12 bases are a match to TRBD1. The V segment lost 3 bases and the J segment 7 bases; nucleotides outside the gene matches: 4. Looked up from germline, CDR1 is KGHSH and CDR2 is LQKENI. The CDR3 is 15 amino acids. The CDR3 coding sequence is TGTGCCAGCTCACCCCTGGGACAGGGGGCGAATGAGCAGTTCTTC. Protein sequence: CASSPLGQGANEQFF.

V and J are TRBV2 and TRBJ2-2; D is ambiguous. CDR3 length: 14 amino acids. Trimming cost V 5 bases and J 5 bases, with 12 bases left between them. The V gene's germline CDR1 is SNHLY and CDR2 FYNNEI. CDR3: CASSFQVLTGELFF. The CDR3 bases are TGTGCCAGCAGTTTTCAGGTTTTAACCGGGGAGCTGTTTTTT.

J is TRBJ2-2 and V is TRBV19; 9 nucleotides align to TRBD1. J gave up 5 bases and V 4 bases, and 5 bases lay outside the gene matches. The CDR3 consists of 15 residues. The germline V gene encodes CDR1 LNHDA and CDR2 SQIVND (reference sequence). CDR3 amino acids: CASSTDRGKTGELFF. The CDR3 region has the DNA TGTGCCAGTAGTACGGACAGGGGCAAAACCGGGGAGCTGTTTTTT.

The V call is TRBV18, the J call TRBJ1-1; TRBD1 matches at 7 bases. From germline, CDR1 is KGHSH and CDR2 LQKENI. The CDR3 is 15 amino acids. Unmatched junction bases numbered 9, after V lost 4 bases and J lost 4 bases. Written as DNA, the CDR3 is TGTGCCAGCTCACAACGAGGGGGCCGGGGCACTGAAGCTTTCTTT. Its translation: CASSQRGGRGTEAFF.

This clone has only a few counts. This chain uses TRBV5-6 with TRBJ2-2; TRBD1 matches at 9 bases. Per the germline V gene, CDR1 is SGHDT and CDR2 is YYEEEE. The CDR3 sequence is 15 residues long. Trimming took 1 base from V and 6 from J; bases not matched to a gene: 4. Written as DNA, the CDR3 is TGTGCCAGCAGCTTGCCGGGACAGGGTTCCGGGGAGCTGTTTTTT. Protein product: CASSLPGQGSGELFF.

The chain has TRBV5-1 and TRBJ1-2, with TRBD1 as a possible D gene (6 bases). The CDR3 has 12 residues. Trimming cost V 3 bases and J 6 bases, with 9 bases left between them. In germline, CDR1 is SGHRS, CDR2 YFSETQ. CDR3 sequence (DNA): TGCGCCAGCAGCTCAGGGGTCCATGGCTACACCTTC. It encodes CASSSGVHGYTF.

The rearrangement uses TRBV7-9 and TRBJ2-1; TRBD2 agrees at 12 bases. This CDR3 has 16 amino acids. Looked up from germline, CDR1 is SEHNR and CDR2 is FQNEAQ (reference sequence). Trimming took 2 bases from V and 8 from J; bases not matched to a gene: 7. The CDR3 sequence is CASSLSKLAGGDEQFF. The CDR3 DNA reads TGTGCCAGCAGCTTAAGTAAGCTAGCGGGAGGGGATGAGCAGTTCTTC.

This sequence joins TRBV4-1 and TRBJ2-2; 8 nucleotides agree with TRBD2. Germline V CDR1 and CDR2: MGHRA, YSYEKL. J was trimmed by 5 bases and V by 4 bases; bases with no gene match: 6. CDR3 length equals 15 residues. The CDR3 is CASSRPGGVTGELFF. The DNA of the CDR3 is TGCGCCAGCAGCCGCCCCGGGGGGGTGACCGGGGAGCTGTTTTTT.

The genes are TRBV18 and TRBJ1-1; D is ambiguous. The ends were cut back, 6 bases at V and 6 bases at J, with 14 bases in the middle. Germline CDR1 reads KGHSH; CDR2 reads LQKENI. This CDR3 spans 13 amino acids. The CDR3 DNA sequence: TGTGCCAGCTCGCCTTCCCAGCGGGCTGAAGCTTTCTTT. Translated, it gives CASSPSQRAEAFF.

This chain links TRBV3-1 (or the pseudogene TRBV3-2) with TRBJ1-4; 7 bases align to TRBD1. Germline V gene data show CDR1 as LGHDT and CDR2 as YNNKEL (reference sequence). Unmatched junction bases numbered 14, after V lost 6 bases and J lost 7 bases. This CDR3 has 16 amino acids. The CDR3 reads CASSPTGPIEGEKLFF. In nucleotides, the CDR3 is TGTGCCAGCAGTCCGACAGGGCCGATTGAGGGTGAAAAACTGTTTTTT.

The V call is TRBV9, the J call TRBJ2-2; tentative D call: TRBD1 (5 bases). The V end was cut by 1 base, the J end by 0 bases, with 7 bases between. CDR3 length: 15 amino acids. The germline V gene encodes CDR1 SGDLS and CDR2 YYNGEE. In DNA, the CDR3 is TGTGCCAGCAGCGTATCAGGGACGAACACCGGGGAGCTGTTTTTT. Encoded protein: CASSVSGTNTGELFF.

The rearrangement joins TRBV9 to TRBJ1-6; tentatively, D is TRBD1 (6 bases). Germline CDR1 is SGDLS and CDR2 is YYNGEE. Deletions cut 6 bases from V and 9 bases from J, with 16 bases between. The CDR3 totals 14 residues. In DNA form, the CDR3 reads TGTGCCAGCAAAGAGGGGCAGGGGAGTTCACCCCTCCACTTT. It specifies CASKEGQGSSPLHF.

The V call is TRBV6-5, the J call TRBJ2-2; 8 bases align to TRBD2. J was trimmed by 4 bases and V by 6 bases; bases with no gene match: 7. The CDR3 loop spans 15 amino acids. The germline CDR1 and CDR2 sequences are MNHEY and SVGAGI. The CDR3 bases are TGTGCCAGCAGCTCTCTTAGCGGGACCACCGGGGAGCTGTTTTTT. Residues: CASSSLSGTTGELFF.

This clone occurred once. V is TRBV3-1 (or the pseudogene TRBV3-2) and J is TRBJ1-1; D is possibly TRBD1 (5 bases). Germline V gene lookup returns CDR1 LGHDT and CDR2 YNNKEL (reference sequence). This CDR3 is built from 16 residues. The V end was cut by 3 bases, the J end by 4 bases, with 18 bases between. The CDR3 here is CASSHTAGGKGTEAFF. CDR3 bases: TGTGCCAGCAGCCATACCGCGGGGGGGAAGGGCACTGAAGCTTTCTTT.

The chain joins TRBV30 to TRBJ1-5; 8 bases are shared with TRBD1. Trimming removed 5 bases from V and 6 bases from J; junction bases left unmatched: 6. The CDR3 spans 13 residues. Per the germline V gene, CDR1 is GTSNPN and CDR2 is SVGIG (reference sequence). The CDR3: CAWAGGEGQPQHF. The CDR3 region has the DNA TGTGCCTGGGCAGGGGGCGAGGGTCAGCCCCAGCATTTT.

As DNA, the CDR3 is TGTGCCAGCAGCTTGTGGGACAGGGGAAACACCATATATTTT. Translated, it gives CASSLWDRGNTIYF. The genes are TRBV5-4 and TRBJ1-3, with 8 bases that match TRBD1. The germline gives CDR1 SGHNT, CDR2 YYREEE (reference sequence). This CDR3 comprises 14 residues. V gave up 1 base and J gave up 4 bases; unmatched junction bases: 1. Full variable domain (missing parts from reference TRBV5-4 and TRBJ1-3): ETGVTQSPTHLIKTRGQQVTLRCSSQSGHNTVSWYQQALGQGPQFIFQYYREEENGRGNFPPRFSGLQFPNYSSELNVNALELDDSALYLCASSLWDRGNTIYFGEGSWLTVV.

J is TRBJ2-5 and V is TRBV3-1 (or the pseudogene TRBV3-2); 13 bases fit TRBD2. This CDR3 spans 16 amino acids. V shed 2 bases and J 5 bases; nucleotides not matched to a gene: 5. Germline CDR1 reads LGHDT; CDR2 reads YNNKEL (reference sequence). The CDR3 nucleotides read TGTGCCAGCAGCCAAACTAGCGGGGGGGCGGGTGAGACCCAGTACTTC. Amino acids: CASSQTSGGAGETQYF.

This sequence joins TRBV4-1 and TRBJ1-2; 8 nucleotides line up with TRBD1. V was pared by 2 bases and J by 5 bases, with 7 bases of the junction left unmatched. The CDR3 has 15 amino acids. Germline CDR1 MGHRA, CDR2 YSYEKL. CDR3 in DNA: TGCGCCAGCAGCCAACCTGGGACAGGCATGTATGGCTACACCTTC. It is translated as CASSQPGTGMYGYTF.